This T cell receptor beta chain was identified in a study of cytomegalovirus exposure and HLA in healthy donors. Findings of the study overall: Sequences of the TCR beta chain were said to predict the HLA-A and HLA-B alleles of most subjects accurately. Reportedly, a later analysis found an Asian-associated ancestry cluster had fewer N-insertions than the roughly 700-donor mean.

The primer mix had 60 Vbeta and 13 Jbeta primers. Generated by immunoSEQ multiplex PCR, the TCRdb table keeps only in-frame clones and is missing some. The data hold approximately 180,000 clones, with 80% to 85% observed a single time. Each donor's status was that of a healthy bone marrow donor. V lost 5 bases to trimming and J lost 1 base, with 2 bases between them. CDR1 is SEHNR and CDR2 is FQNEAQ in the germline V gene (reference sequence). CDR3 size: 11 residues. As to this clone: Its specificity is not known.

Source material: PBMCs. The TCR originated in a woman under 40 in good health and CMV-seronegative. This chain joins TRBV7-9 and TRBJ2-5, with D hard to call. CDR3 amino acids: CASSLQETQYF. CDR3 DNA: TGTGCCAGCAGCCTCCAAGAGACCCAGTACTTC.